This note documents a single TCR beta chain sequence. These data belong to a study of OX40 agonist ivuxolimab in advanced cancers. As for the study in general: Patients were given ivuxolimab, an antibody that agonizes OX40 (CD134). A male proportion of approximately 83% was recorded, with mean age around 64 years and range roughly 20 to 90.

Assay used: immunoSEQ multiplex PCR; TCRdb lists only in-frame clones, some missing. Seen here are about 77,000 clones, nearly 90% observed once, and the top ten hold around 2.6%. Germline-derived CDR1 and CDR2 are SGHRS and YFSETQ. V was clipped by 5 bases and J by 3 bases; unmatched bases: 8. The CDR3 runs to 14 residues. Patients with a history of autoimmune disease or on systemic immunosuppression were excluded. Baseline, cycle 4 day 1, and cycle 7 day 1 were the blood sampling points. Sample: CD4+ or CD8+ T cells sorted from blood, taken in a trial of the OX40 agonist ivuxolimab. The V call is TRBV5-1, the J call TRBJ2-7; 7 bases are a match to TRBD1. This clonotype was obtained from an adult with an advanced solid tumor such as melanoma, head and neck, liver or kidney cancer. CDR3 loop: CASRSGGQYYEQYF. The CDR3, as DNA: TGCGCCAGCAGATCAGGGGGACAGTACTACGAGCAGTACTTC.